The 22 T cell receptor beta chains in this list originate from one sample, sequenced in a study of T cell responses to AZD1222 COVID-19 vaccine. Measured with immunoSEQ multiplex PCR; TCRdb has only the in-frame clones, and not every one. The repertoire holds roughly 170,000 clones, with around 88% as singletons. The source was peripheral blood, collected on day 0 of AZD1222 vaccination. The origin of the receptors is an adult in good health.

The J gene is TRBJ2-5, the V gene TRBV5-6; D unclear. The V end lost 5 bases, the J end lost 7 bases, and 9 bases lay between the germline ends. The germline gives CDR1 SGHDT, CDR2 YYEEEE. The length of the CDR3 is 11 residues. CDR3 in DNA: TGTGCCAGCAGACGTGAAGGGACCCAGTACTTC. Translating gives CASRREGTQYF.

The chain couples TRBV12-3 or TRBV12-4 to TRBJ2-3; D is uncertain. V was shortened by 6 bases and J by 2 bases, with 3 bases between the two germline ends. There are 11 residues in the CDR3. This chain's CDR3 is CASSFTDTQYF. CDR3 DNA: TGTGCCAGCAGCTTCACAGATACGCAGTATTTT.

The chain recombines TRBV19 with TRBJ1-1; D remains ambiguous. This CDR3 has 13 amino acids. Germline lookup yields CDR1 LNHDA and CDR2 SQIVND (reference sequence). Trimming took off 2 bases at V and 1 base at J, with 5 bases between the two ends. The CDR3 region has the DNA TGTGCCAGTAGTATACCAGAGAACACTGAAGCTTTCTTT. Translated, it gives CASSIPENTEAFF.

The chain is built from TRBV6-5 and TRBJ2-1, with D possibly being TRBD1 (5 bases). The CDR3 covers 16 residues. Trimming cost V 0 bases and J 7 bases, with 16 bases left between them. Germline V gene data show CDR1 as MNHEY and CDR2 as SVGAGI. The CDR3 is CASSYSEAMGRNEQFF. Here the CDR3 DNA reads TGTGCCAGCAGTTACTCTGAAGCTATGGGGCGGAATGAGCAGTTCTTC.

The chain is built from TRBV28 and TRBJ1-1; D gene ambiguous. Trimming stripped 2 bases from V and 4 bases from J, with 17 bases between. The CDR3 runs to 16 residues. Germline loops: CDR1 MDHEN, CDR2 SYDVKM. CDR3 bases: TGTGCCAGCAGTTTAACGGACCGAGTCAAGGTCACTGAAGCTTTCTTT. Residues: CASSLTDRVKVTEAFF. Full variable domain (missing parts from reference TRBV28 and TRBJ1-1): DVKVTQSSRYLVKRTGEKVFLECVQDMDHENMFWYRQDPGLGLRLIYFSYDVKMKEKGDIPEGYSVSREKKERFSLILESASTNQTSMYLCASSLTDRVKVTEAFFGQGTRLTVV.

The V call is TRBV9, the J call TRBJ2-5; 12 bases line up with TRBD2. In germline, CDR1 is SGDLS, CDR2 YYNGEE. The CDR3 is 18 amino acids. V shed 4 bases, J shed 5 bases, and the junction held 15 bases outside the gene matches. This CDR3 reads CASSSKGVLAGGPETQYF. The CDR3 nucleotides are TGTGCCAGCAGCTCCAAGGGGGTCCTAGCGGGAGGGCCGGAGACCCAGTACTTC.

This clone showed up just a few times. This sequence joins TRBV14 and TRBJ2-1; D not certain. The germline gives CDR1 SGHDN, CDR2 FVKESK. The CDR3 runs 15 residues. Trimming removed 0 bases at V and 2 bases at J, with 8 bases between. The CDR3 loop is CASSQEFGPYNEQFF. CDR3 coding DNA: TGTGCCAGCAGCCAAGAATTTGGCCCCTACAATGAGCAGTTCTTC.

This chain links TRBV5-1 with TRBJ1-1; D is possibly TRBD1 (5 bases). Germline CDR1 is SGHRS and CDR2 is YFSETQ. V dropped 0 bases and J dropped 3 bases, with 12 bases sitting between them. The CDR3 covers 15 residues. CDR3 in DNA: TGCGCCAGCAGCTTGGCCCCGGGGGGTGACACTGAAGCTTTCTTT. This codes for CASSLAPGGDTEAFF.

J is TRBJ1-5 and V is TRBV6-5; D gene ambiguous. CDR3 length equals 15 residues. Germline lookup yields CDR1 MNHEY and CDR2 SVGAGI. Deletions cut 0 bases from V and 0 bases from J, with 6 bases between. The CDR3 loop reads CASSYSLYSNQPQHF. The CDR3 DNA reads as TGTGCCAGCAGTTACTCGCTCTATAGCAATCAGCCCCAGCATTTT.

V is TRBV6-2 or TRBV6-3 and J is TRBJ1-2, with TRBD1 as a possible D gene (5 bases). There are 13 residues in the CDR3. Between the trimmed V and J ends, which lost 3 bases and 2 bases, there was a span of 7 bases. Germline CDR1 and CDR2: MNHEY and SVGEGT. CDR3 coding DNA: TGTGCCAGCAGTTATCAGGGAAACTATGGCTACACCTTC. Translated, it gives CASSYQGNYGYTF.

This chain joins TRBV14 and TRBJ1-2; D unclear. With 1 base removed from V and 4 bases from J, the gap between germline ends came to 10 bases. CDR3 length: 14 amino acids. Germline values: CDR1 SGHDN, CDR2 FVKESK. The CDR3 coding sequence is TGTGCCAGCAGCCAAGGGTCGGGGTTCTATGGCTACACCTTC. Residues: CASSQGSGFYGYTF.

Notes on this clone: The junction and the germline gene differ at one end; a read error may be behind it. The rearrangement joins TRBV7-7 to TRBJ2-3; D not certain. Germline CDR1 is SSHAT and CDR2 is FNYEAQ (reference sequence). This CDR3 contains 16 residues. CDR3 coding DNA: TGTGCTAGCAGCCCCCGGGTTACTACTAGCACAGATACGCAGTATTTT. This translates into CASSPRVTTSTDTQYF.

V is TRBV15 and J is TRBJ1-2; no definite D call. The CDR3 runs to 12 residues. V shed 0 bases and J shed 8 bases, with 7 bases lying between them. The germline V gene encodes CDR1 LNHNV and CDR2 YYDKDF (reference sequence). In nucleotides, the CDR3 is TGTGCCACCAGCAGAGATCTTTCCGGCTACACCTTC. Its protein product is CATSRDLSGYTF. Drawing the rest from reference TRBV15 and TRBJ1-2, the complete variable domain is DAMVIQNPRYQVTQFGKPVTLSCSQTLNHNVMYWYQQKSSQAPKLLFHYYDKDFNNEADTPDNFQSRRPNTSFCFLDIRSPGLGDTAMYLCATSRDLSGYTFGSGTRLTVV.

This clone was seen just once. The V call is TRBV28, the J call TRBJ2-1, with TRBD1 matching 10 bases. The ends lost 5 bases at V and 8 bases at J; junction bases unmatched: 12. Germline V lookup: CDR1 MDHEN, CDR2 SYDVKM. The CDR3 contains 16 residues. The CDR3 nucleotides are TGTGCCAGCAGTGGGGGACAGGGGCCCCCTTTGGATGAGCAGTTCTTC. This translates into CASSGGQGPPLDEQFF.

The chain employs TRBV19 and TRBJ1-5; TRBD1 matches at 7 bases. Trimming at V came to 3 bases and at J to 5 bases, leaving 4 bases not matched to a gene. Germline V gene lookup returns CDR1 LNHDA and CDR2 SQIVND (reference sequence). This CDR3 is built from 14 residues. CDR3 DNA: TGTGCCAGTAGTATTGGGACAGAGTATCAGCCCCAGCATTTT. Translated: CASSIGTEYQPQHF.

The V gene is TRBV4-3, the J gene TRBJ2-1, with 10 bases matching TRBD2. J was trimmed by 8 bases and V by 0 bases; bases with no gene match: 4. Germline CDR1 reads LGHNA; CDR2 reads YSLEER. This CDR3 contains 15 residues. In nucleotides, the CDR3 is TGCGCCAGCAGCCAAGAAAGCGGGGGGGCGCATGAGCAGTTCTTC. It encodes CASSQESGGAHEQFF.

This chain joins TRBV15 and TRBJ2-7; TRBD2 might be the D (6 bases). The CDR3 totals 14 residues. V lost 2 bases and J lost 2, with 10 bases in between. Germline CDR1 LNHNV, CDR2 YYDKDF (reference sequence). The DNA for the CDR3 is TGTGCCACCAGCAGACGGGAGTCTGCCTACGAGCAGTACTTC. It yields the protein CATSRRESAYEQYF.

The CDR3 protein is CASSGRNTEAFF. The DNA of the CDR3 is TGTGCCAGCAGCGGCCGAAACACTGAAGCTTTCTTT. J is TRBJ1-1 and V is TRBV28; D unclear. Between the trimmed V and J ends, which lost 6 bases and 2 bases, there was a span of 7 bases. CDR3 size: 12 residues. CDR1 and CDR2 from the germline V gene are MDHEN and SYDVKM.

This clone was counted only a few times. This sequence joins TRBV5-4 and TRBJ1-6; tentatively, D is TRBD1 (6 bases). Germline CDR1 reads SGHNT; CDR2 reads YYREEE (reference sequence). The V gene lost 0 bases and the J gene lost 7 bases, with 11 bases spanning the gap. The CDR3 length is 15 residues. CDR3 coding DNA: TGTGCCAGCAGCTTGGTGGGGGGCCGAAATTCACCCCTCCACTTT. Amino acids: CASSLVGGRNSPLHF.

To note about this clone: The sample carries other DNA sequences with the same CDR3. DNA for the CDR3: TGTGCCAGCAGGCAGGGGGCTCGGCAGCCCCAGCATTTT. Translated: CASRQGARQPQHF. The chain combines TRBV6-5 with TRBJ1-5; the match to TRBD1 covers 8 bases. V was pared by 6 bases and J by 7 bases, with 5 bases of the junction left unmatched. The CDR3 covers 13 residues. The germline gives CDR1 MNHEY, CDR2 SVGAGI.

The count of this clone is one. The rearrangement uses TRBV13 and TRBJ2-1; maybe TRBD1 (6 bases). V was shortened by 0 bases and J by 8 bases, with 11 bases between the two germline ends. CDR3 length: 14 residues. Germline-derived CDR1 and CDR2 are PRHDT and FYEKMQ (reference sequence). CDR3 DNA sequence: TGTGCCAGCAGCTTAGGAGGGGGAAGCGATGAGCAGTTCTTC. As protein: CASSLGGGSDEQFF.

The chain has TRBV6-1 and TRBJ1-2; D is ambiguous. V was cut by 0 bases and J by 4 bases, with 6 bases left in between. Germline CDR1 MNHNS, CDR2 SASEGT. This CDR3 contains 13 residues. The CDR3 DNA is TGTGCCAGCAGTGAAGCGGGCGGCTATGGCTACACCTTC. Residues: CASSEAGGYGYTF.